This T cell receptor (beta chain) was recorded in a study of cytomegalovirus exposure and HLA in healthy donors. Vbeta (60) and Jbeta (13) primers were used in the PCR. Assay used: immunoSEQ multiplex PCR; TCRdb lists only in-frame clones, some missing. The sample has approximately 120,000 clones, and its top ten clones hold just under 2%. Material for sequencing was PBMCs. This clonotype originated in a woman in her fifties or sixties in good health and CMV-seronegative.

The CDR3 loop is CASSLTGVADTQYF. DNA for the CDR3: TGTGCCAGCAGTCTTACGGGAGTGGCAGATACGCAGTATTTT. The rearrangement joins TRBV27 to TRBJ2-3; D perhaps matches TRBD2 (6 bases). The CDR3 has 14 residues. Trimming removed 5 bases at V and 4 bases at J, with 13 bases between. Per germline, CDR1 MNHEY and CDR2 SMNVEV (reference sequence).